This T cell receptor (beta chain) was obtained from a study of vaccination and CD4 T cells after COVID-19. Study in general: Sampling post-COVID took place a median 101 days after diagnosis (range 35 to 161).

This clonotype was observed a few times. Its antigen is unknown. The assay that was used to sequence DNA from cultured CD4+ T cells was the Oncomine TCR Beta short-read assay. TCRdb re-called the PCR reads through MiXCR, storing one row per CDR3 protein. The table shows around 12,000 distinct CDR3 sequences, with 35% to 40% occurring only once. Treatment specified: approximately 10-day PBMC culture with coronavirus spike peptide pools or control peptides (ViraFEST assay). After expanding antigen-specific T cells with peptide pools, ViraFEST sequenced their TCRs. Fresh medium (containing IL-2) replaced half the medium on days 3 and 7. V was clipped by 4 bases and J by 5 bases; unmatched bases: 4. Per the germline V gene, CDR1 is SGHKS and CDR2 is YYEKEE (reference sequence). This CDR3 is built from 14 residues.

The specimen sequenced was cultured CD4+ T cells from blood. The TCR was taken from a human donor with COVID-19. The chain recombines TRBV5-5 with TRBJ1-5, with 9 bases aligning to TRBD1. CDR3 nucleotide sequence: TGTGCCAGCAGCATGGGACAGGGCTATCAGCCCCAGCATTTT. Translating gives CASSMGQGYQPQHF.